Detailed here is one TCR beta chain. Original handling: For nucleated cells, counts were estimated from reference gene primer amplification. Only in-frame clones appear in the TCRdb table, and some are missing; sequencing was by immunoSEQ multiplex PCR. That table gives V, J and clone size, and the DNA gave D and trimming. The data show about 46,000 clones, 80% to 90% seen once. This record comes from a study of blood T cell repertoires in COVID-19. Whole-study context: Sites across the United States, Italy and Spain contributed samples from acute and convalescent COVID-19. In each case, the material was cDNA or gDNA derived from T cells, B-cell-depleted T cells, or PBMCs.

Germline V gene data show CDR1 as MNHEY and CDR2 as SVGAGI. Trimming took off 8 bases at V and 8 bases at J, with 19 bases between the two ends. This CDR3 is built from 14 residues. The sequenced sample consisted of peripheral blood. The chain combines TRBV6-5 with TRBJ2-1; D is possibly TRBD2 (6 bases). This receptor was obtained from a human donor in a cohort sampled during active COVID-19. The donor label of this sample is uncertain. In DNA, the CDR3 is TGTGCCAGCCCCACTAGCCTTGGGTCCTATGAGCAGTTCTTC. Protein product: CASPTSLGSYEQFF.